The rows below give T cell receptor beta chains drawn from one sample of a study of T cell responses to AZD1222 COVID-19 vaccine. This table comes from immunoSEQ multiplex PCR, and its TCRdb copy is limited to in-frame clones, with some not included. The data contain roughly 130,000 clones, about 94% of them singletons. The material was peripheral blood, obtained 28 days after the second AZD1222 dose. These receptors came from an adult who received the AZD1222 COVID-19 vaccine. Both conserved end residues are part of each CDR3.

J gene	V gene	CDR3 protein
TRBJ2-4	TRBV7-2	CASSLDRGGGDIQYF
TRBJ1-4	TRBV2	CASSERARGQKLFF
TRBJ2-7	TRBV5-4	CASSLLTGAYEQYF
TRBJ2-7	TRBV19	CASSIGQLTYEQYF
TRBJ2-6	TRBV7-9	CASSLKGGSGANVLTF
TRBJ2-1	TRBV7-9	CASSLAGSNNEQFF
TRBJ1-6	TRBV4-2	CASSQDGASHSPLHF
TRBJ2-3	TRBV9	CASAPRDRGTDTQYF
TRBJ2-3	TRBV7-9	CASSFSTDTQYF
TRBJ1-1	TRBV11-2	CASSPKGTVYEAFF
TRBJ1-1	TRBV18	CASRKVGDEAFF
TRBJ1-4	TRBV2	CASNLGVGEKLFF
TRBJ1-5	TRBV7-8	CASSLVSNQPQHF
TRBJ2-7	TRBV7-2	CASSPQGQEQYF
TRBJ2-2	TRBV19	CASSIEGRENTGELFF
TRBJ1-1	TRBV19	CASRNPGQYTEAFF
TRBJ1-2	TRBV9	CASSVASTGYEGYTF
TRBJ1-2	TRBV18	CASSPPGGPNYGYTF
TRBJ1-2	TRBV6-5	CASRVGADYGYTF
TRBJ1-3	TRBV28	CASSTGGVGNTIYF
TRBJ2-2	TRBV5-1	CASHASGLTNTGELFF
TRBJ2-2	TRBV18	CASSPTSAGELFF
TRBJ2-5	TRBV6-4	CASSPPPGLAGETQYF
TRBJ2-7	TRBV29-1	CSVEEGGGTGVRGEQYF
TRBJ2-7	TRBV7-8	CASSLRAASGGNEQYF
TRBJ1-3	TRBV5-6	CASSFVSHSGNTIYF
TRBJ2-6	TRBV19	CASSVRTGKDSSGANVLTF
TRBJ1-4	TRBV4-2	CASSQDSGNREKLFF
TRBJ2-1	TRBV11-3	CASSQGRGQFF
TRBJ1-4	TRBV4-1	CASSRTQGGGEKLFF
TRBJ1-1	TRBV6-5	CASSRVGNTEAFF
TRBJ1-5	TRBV7-2	CASSLYRYQPQHF
TRBJ2-7	TRBV29-1	CSGSDRGVAYEQYF
TRBJ2-1	TRBV25-1	CASSESAGAFYNEQFF
TRBJ1-2	TRBV6-2/TRBV6-3	CAITPQGNYGYTF
TRBJ1-4	TRBV7-2	CASSPRVGEKLFF
TRBJ2-1	TRBV9	CASSVGLTLTNNEQFF
TRBJ1-1	TRBV7-8	CASSFLRGEDLNTEAFF
TRBJ1-5	TRBV9	CASSAGPGNSNQPQHF
TRBJ2-7	TRBV2	CASSSGLAREQYF
TRBJ2-5	TRBV5-6	CASSLGQQETQYF
TRBJ2-5	TRBV3-1/TRBV3-2	CASSQGKRGLQETQYF
TRBJ2-7	TRBV5-6	CASSLGRVDTLDYEQYF
TRBJ2-1	TRBV29-1	CSVGIPSVEQFF
TRBJ2-1	TRBV18	CASSLGGGPYNEQFF
TRBJ2-5	TRBV7-6	CASSLNSGQETQYF
TRBJ1-1	TRBV6-1	CASSEQGLTEAFF
TRBJ1-2	TRBV18	CASSPPDSQKNGYTF
TRBJ1-2	TRBV4-3	CASSQEYSDYGYTF
TRBJ2-7	TRBV6-6	CASSSYRTPIPNEQYF
TRBJ2-7	TRBV9	CASSVAIAGEQYF
TRBJ1-2	TRBV19	CASQFRQGVSLLGYTF
TRBJ2-7	TRBV4-1	CASSPGSGPDSYEQYF